Listed here are 14 T cell receptor beta chains from one sample, sequenced in a study of T cell repertoires in cytomegalovirus infection. In TCRdb, the reads were re-called with MiXCR into one record per CDR3 protein. Of more than 150,000 distinct CDR3 sequences in the sample, approximately 30% were seen once. The sample consisted of PBMCs. These receptors were taken from a human donor in good health (CMV status not recorded). Some clones in this sample may be carry-over from other donors' samples.

There are a few counts of this clonotype. This chain links TRBV11-3 with TRBJ1-1; weak D call: TRBD1 (5 bases). Trimming removed 5 bases from V and 5 bases from J, with 15 bases in between. CDR1 is SGHNT and CDR2 is YENEEA in the germline V gene. CDR3 length equals 14 residues. CDR3 DNA sequence: TGTGCCAGCAGCCCTCGGGCAGGGAGTACTGAAGCTTTCTTT. Translating it yields CASSPRAGSTEAFF.

This clonotype was detected only a few times. V gene TRBV4-1 combines with J gene TRBJ2-1; 8 bases are shared with TRBD1. Germline-derived CDR1 and CDR2 are MGHRA and YSYEKL. The CDR3 contains 14 residues. V shed 7 bases, J shed 9 bases, and the junction held 11 bases outside the gene matches. The CDR3 DNA sequence: TGCGCCAGCACCCGACAGGGGATAGGGGGTGAGCAGTTCTTC. Amino acids: CASTRQGIGGEQFF.

This clonotype was seen more than once but under ten times. The chain uses TRBV7-3 and TRBJ1-2; tentative D call: TRBD1 (6 bases). V lost 5 bases, J lost 2 bases, and 18 bases lay in between. Germline loops: CDR1 SGHTA, CDR2 FQGTGA. The CDR3 has 16 residues. The CDR3 here is CASSPGGGERNYGYTF. The CDR3 coding sequence is TGTGCCAGCAGCCCGGGGGGGGGCGAACGGAACTATGGCTACACCTTC.

There are a few counts of this clonotype. The chain couples TRBV29-1 to TRBJ1-2, with D perhaps TRBD1 (5 bases). The CDR3 loop spans 10 amino acids. Germline CDR1 is SQVTM and CDR2 is ANQGSEA. The V gene lost 6 bases and the J gene lost 6 bases, with 8 bases spanning the gap. CDR3 protein: CSVGGDGYTF. DNA for the CDR3: TGCAGCGTCGGGGGAGATGGCTACACCTTC.

The chain links TRBV19 to TRBJ2-7; 9 bases are shared with TRBD1. CDR1 is LNHDA, CDR2 SQIVND, per germline (reference sequence). The ends lost 5 bases at V and 3 bases at J; junction bases unmatched: 8. The CDR3 extends over 15 amino acids. For the CDR3, the DNA is TGTGCCAGTAGTTTCGGCCGACAGGGGGACTACGAGCAGTACTTC. This gives the protein CASSFGRQGDYEQYF.

There are many counts of this clonotype. The chain carries TRBV7-8 and TRBJ1-2; D gene uncertain. V lost 5 bases, J lost 8 bases, and 15 bases lay in between. The CDR3 contains 13 residues. Looked up from germline, CDR1 is SGHVS and CDR2 is FQNEAQ. The CDR3 DNA sequence: TGTGCCAGCAGCCGAGGGTCCCTCAGCGGCTACACCTTC. Protein sequence: CASSRGSLSGYTF.

This clonotype was observed at least ten times. This sequence joins TRBV7-8 and TRBJ1-2; 8 nucleotides align to TRBD1. This CDR3 is 16 amino acids long. CDR1 and CDR2 from the germline V gene are SGHVS and FQNEAQ. With 4 bases clipped from V and 3 bases from J, the junction kept 10 bases outside the gene matches. This CDR3 reads CASSSRTGLYHYGYTF. CDR3 bases: TGTGCCAGCAGCTCACGGACAGGGCTCTACCACTATGGCTACACCTTC. Filled out from reference TRBV7-8 and TRBJ1-2, the complete variable domain reads GAGVSQSPRYKVAKRGQDVALRCDPISGHVSLFWYQQALGQGPEFLTYFQNEAQLDKSGLPSDRFFAERPEGSVSTLKIQRTQQEDSAVYLCASSSRTGLYHYGYTFGSGTRLTVV.

This clonotype was detected only a few times. The chain links TRBV5-5 to TRBJ2-1; TRBD1 might be the D (6 bases). With 4 bases removed from V and 7 bases from J, the gap between germline ends came to 15 bases. Germline lookup yields CDR1 SGHKS and CDR2 YYEKEE (reference sequence). This CDR3 comprises 14 residues. In nucleotides, the CDR3 is TGTGCCAGCAGCACGGGACACTTGGGGAATGAGCAGTTCTTC. Its translation is CASSTGHLGNEQFF.

There are a few counts of this clonotype. V usage is TRBV2 and J usage is TRBJ1-2; no reliable D call. The CDR3 spans 13 residues. Trimming left V 2 bases short and J 0 bases short, with 4 bases between. Germline lookup yields CDR1 SNHLY and CDR2 FYNNEI. CDR3 bases: TGTGCCAGCAGTGAAATGTCTAACTATGGCTACACCTTC. Translated, it gives CASSEMSNYGYTF.

This clonotype was seen a few times. The genes are TRBV9 and TRBJ1-1, with a weak D call TRBD1 (5 bases). Trimming took 0 bases from V and 3 from J, leaving 15 bases between them. CDR1 and CDR2 (germline): SGDLS, YYNGEE. The CDR3 spans 16 residues. CDR3 protein: CASSVGIGGGDTEAFF. The CDR3, as DNA: TGTGCCAGCAGCGTAGGCATCGGGGGAGGAGACACTGAAGCTTTCTTT.

This clonotype showed up many times. This chain joins TRBV7-2 and TRBJ2-2, with D possibly matching TRBD2 (6 bases). The CDR3 sequence is 16 residues long. The V gene's germline CDR1 is SGHTA and CDR2 FQGNSA. The V end was cut by 5 bases, the J end by 1 base, with 14 bases between. This chain's CDR3 is CASSPGIAVNTGELFF. For the CDR3, the DNA is TGTGCCAGCAGCCCAGGCATAGCGGTGAACACCGGGGAGCTGTTTTTT.

Many counts were recorded for this clonotype. The chain carries TRBV7-2 and TRBJ2-3; no reliable D call. The length of the CDR3 is 14 residues. In germline, CDR1 is SGHTA, CDR2 FQGNSA. Deletions cut 5 bases from V and 2 bases from J, with 11 bases between. The CDR3 DNA reads as TGTGCCAGCAGCGTGGGCCTCCCCACAGATACGCAGTATTTT. It codes for CASSVGLPTDTQYF. The variable domain in full, with the rest retrieved from reference TRBV7-2 and TRBJ2-3, is GAGVSQSPSNKVTEKGKDVELRCDPISGHTALYWYRQSLGQGLEFLIYFQGNSAPDKSGLPSDRFSAERTGGSVSTLTIQRTQQEDSAVYLCASSVGLPTDTQYFGPGTRLTVL.

This clonotype was detected a few times. The gene calls are TRBV30 and TRBJ2-6, with a possible D match to TRBD2 (6 bases). This CDR3 has 13 residues. Germline lookup yields CDR1 GTSNPN and CDR2 SVGIG (reference sequence). Trimming pared 0 bases from V and 12 bases from J, leaving 12 bases between. The CDR3 nucleotides read TGTGCCTGGAGTGTGGGGGGTGTTGGCGTCCTGACTTTC. This encodes CAWSVGGVGVLTF. The complete variable domain, with remaining parts taken from reference TRBV30 and TRBJ2-6, reads SQTIHQWPATLVQPVGSPLSLECTVEGTSNPNLYWYRQAAGRGLQLLFYSVGIGQISSEVPQNLSASRPQDRQFILSSKKLLLSDSGFYLCAWSVGGVGVLTFGAGSRLTVL.

Concerning this clonotype itself: A read error may produce the germline difference seen at one junction end. V is TRBV18 and J is TRBJ1-1; 8 bases map to TRBD1. The CDR3 covers 16 residues. CDR1 and CDR2 from the germline V gene are KGHSH and LQKENI. CDR3 sequence reads: CASSPQTGEGNTEVFF. As DNA, the CDR3 is TGTGCCAGCTCACCACAGACAGGGGAGGGGAACACTGAAGTTTTCTTT.